Listed below are T cell receptor beta chains from one sample, sequenced in a study of cytotoxic CD8 clonotypes in ibrutinib-treated CLL. Generated by immunoSEQ multiplex PCR, the TCRdb table keeps only in-frame clones and is missing some. The sample lists around 250,000 clones; 70% were seen once. This material consisted of PBMCs, taken after 24 months of ibrutinib treatment. These receptor sequences come from a human donor with chronic lymphocytic leukemia. Each CDR3 is given with its conserved first and last residue. A D gene is named only where the DNA matches it firmly. Clone size is given for some rows only: seen once, a few or many times, or a class if the clone is expanded.

abundance,d_gene,j_gene,v_gene,CDR3aa,CDR3nt
-,-,TRBJ2-1,TRBV2,CASSDVEDFNEQFF,TGTGCCAGCAGTGATGTAGAAGATTTCAATGAGCAGTTCTTC
-,-,TRBJ2-6,TRBV15,CATRADNSGANVLTF,TGTGCCACCCGAGCAGACAACTCTGGGGCCAACGTCCTGACTTTC
few,-,TRBJ2-3,TRBV28,CASSLLGTPHF,TGTGCCAGCAGCCTACTAGGGACTCCCCATTTT
-,TRBD2,TRBJ2-7,TRBV25-1,CAGPAPKGGSYEQYF,TGTGCCGGCCCCGCCCCAAAGGGCGGGAGTTACGAGCAGTACTTC
-,TRBD2,TRBJ2-7,TRBV15,CATSRDRGAGVNYEQYF,TGTGCCACCAGCAGAGATCGGGGAGCGGGAGTAAACTACGAGCAGTACTTC
-,-,TRBJ2-7,TRBV30,CAWRKTGLPTYEQYF,TGTGCCTGGAGAAAAACAGGGTTACCTACCTACGAGCAGTACTTC
-,TRBD1,TRBJ1-1,TRBV4-2,CASSPLTGGDHSSF,TGTGCCAGCAGCCCACTAACAGGGGGCGATCATTCCTCCTTT
-,-,TRBJ1-3,TRBV7-2,CASSPQGAGNTIYF,TGTGCCAGCAGCCCCCAGGGAGCCGGAAACACCATATATTTT
-,TRBD2,TRBJ2-1,TRBV27,CASTSLADYNEQFF,TGTGCCAGCACCAGCCTAGCGGATTACAATGAGCAGTTCTTC
-,-,TRBJ1-5,TRBV6-5,CASSSQRSNQPQHF,TGTGCCAGCAGTTCGCAAAGGAGCAATCAGCCCCAGCATTTT
-,TRBD2,TRBJ2-5,TRBV5-1,CASGGSMGRETQYF,TGCGCCAGCGGCGGGAGCATGGGGCGGGAGACCCAGTACTTC
few,-,TRBJ2-3,TRBV28,CASTYREGPLDTQYF,TGTGCCAGCACCTATCGCGAAGGGCCTCTGGATACGCAGTATTTT
-,-,TRBJ2-7,TRBV28,CASSLNRLVEQYF,TGTGCCAGCAGTTTAAACAGACTGGTAGAGCAGTACTTC
-,-,TRBJ1-3,TRBV5-4,CASSLGQARGNTIYF,TGTGCCAGCAGCTTGGGACAGGCCCGTGGAAACACCATATATTTT
-,TRBD2,TRBJ2-3,TRBV5-4,CASSLKLAGLTDTQYF,TGTGCCAGCAGCCTAAAGCTAGCGGGTCTGACAGATACGCAGTATTTT
-,-,TRBJ1-2,TRBV5-6,CASRPGPLNYGYTF,TGTGCCAGCAGGCCGGGTCCCTTAAACTATGGCTACACCTTC
few,-,TRBJ2-5,TRBV18,CASSPGQATGETQYF,TGTGCCAGCTCACCGGGTCAGGCGACGGGAGAGACCCAGTACTTC
-,TRBD2,TRBJ2-7,TRBV2,CASSGTSGSNEQYF,TGTGCCAGCAGTGGGACTAGCGGGAGTAACGAGCAGTACTTC
-,-,TRBJ1-2,TRBV7-3,CASSSTGGYGYTF,TGTGCCAGCAGCTCGACCGGGGGTTATGGCTACACCTTC
-,-,TRBJ1-2,TRBV7-6,CASSSLTLGGNGYTF,TGTGCCAGCAGCTCGTTGACCCTGGGAGGTAATGGCTACACCTTC
-,-,TRBJ2-1,TRBV28,CASNRDGTYNEQFF,TGTGCCAGTAACCGGGACGGAACCTACAATGAGCAGTTCTTC
-,-,TRBJ2-2,TRBV18,CASSGEFPPGELFF,TGTGCCAGCTCAGGAGAATTCCCACCCGGGGAGCTGTTTTTT
once,TRBD1,TRBJ2-7,TRBV29-1,CSVQNTGAGYEQYF,TGCAGCGTCCAAAACACAGGGGCTGGTTACGAGCAGTACTTC
-,-,TRBJ2-7,TRBV25-1,CASSEWDGASSSYEQYF,TGTGCCAGCAGTGAATGGGATGGGGCTAGCAGCTCGTACGAGCAGTACTTC
-,TRBD2,TRBJ2-7,TRBV5-1,CASSPIPGREEQYF,TGCGCCAGCAGCCCTATCCCCGGGCGGGAGGAGCAGTACTTC
-,TRBD2,TRBJ2-5,TRBV19,CASSSTSGSLTQYF,TGTGCCAGTAGCTCTACTAGCGGGAGTCTAACCCAGTACTTC
-,-,TRBJ1-5,TRBV15,CATSTRGGARQPQHF,TGTGCCACCAGCACCAGAGGGGGGGCGAGGCAGCCCCAGCATTTT
few,-,TRBJ1-1,TRBV7-8,CASSLANSIMNTEAFF,TGTGCCAGCAGCTTAGCGAACAGCATTATGAACACTGAAGCTTTCTTT
-,-,TRBJ2-5,TRBV7-6,CASSLIPEPIQETQYF,TGTGCCAGCAGCTTAATTCCCGAACCCATTCAGGAGACCCAGTACTTC
-,-,TRBJ1-2,TRBV2,CASQGSRAMWGYTF,TGTGCCAGCCAGGGGTCCAGGGCCATGTGGGGCTACACCTTC
-,-,TRBJ2-7,TRBV27,CASSPVRGPYEQYF,TGTGCCAGCAGTCCCGTGCGCGGTCCCTACGAGCAGTACTTC
-,-,TRBJ2-2,TRBV15,CATSRPGTGLTGELFF,TGTGCCACCAGCAGGCCCGGAACCGGTCTCACCGGGGAGCTGTTTTTT
-,-,TRBJ1-5,TRBV18,CASSPAPSNQPQHF,TGTGCCAGCTCGCCAGCTCCGAGCAATCAGCCCCAGCATTTT
-,-,TRBJ2-7,TRBV9,CASSGRSYEQYF,TGTGCCAGCAGCGGACGCTCCTACGAGCAGTACTTC
-,-,TRBJ1-2,TRBV18,CASSQGTDYGYTF,TGTGCCAGCTCACAGGGGACGGACTATGGCTACACCTTC
-,-,TRBJ1-2,TRBV7-9,CASSFGRRYDLIGYTF,TGTGCCAGCAGCTTCGGCCGGAGGTATGATTTAATAGGCTACACCTTC
-,TRBD2,TRBJ2-7,TRBV19,CASSRAPGLGIEQYF,TGTGCCAGTAGTAGGGCCCCGGGACTAGGCATCGAGCAGTACTTC
-,-,TRBJ1-3,TRBV29-1,CSVVISAFGNTIYF,TGCAGCGTTGTTATCTCAGCATTTGGAAACACCATATATTTT
-,-,TRBJ1-2,TRBV7-6,CASTPGLPNYGYTF,TGTGCCAGCACCCCCGGTCTACCTAACTATGGCTACACCTTC
-,TRBD1,TRBJ1-2,TRBV14,CASTQGGSGYTF,TGTGCCAGCACCCAGGGGGGATCTGGCTACACCTTC
-,TRBD2,TRBJ2-7,TRBV7-2,CASSSGGSYYEQYF,TGTGCCAGCAGCTCGGGGGGTAGCTACTACGAGCAGTACTTC
-,-,TRBJ2-1,TRBV4-3,CASSQGGIGPYNEQFF,TGCGCCAGCAGCCAAGGCGGGATCGGTCCCTACAATGAGCAGTTCTTC
-,-,TRBJ1-2,TRBV5-4,CASTVKAGGVGYGYTF,TGTGCCAGCACCGTCAAAGCGGGGGGCGTCGGGTATGGCTACACCTTC
many,-,TRBJ2-1,TRBV19,CASGPGAGSFYNEQFF,TGTGCCAGTGGGCCAGGGGCTGGATCCTTTTACAATGAGCAGTTCTTC
-,-,TRBJ2-7,TRBV27,CASTPRGRYEQYF,TGTGCCAGCACCCCCAGAGGACGTTACGAGCAGTACTTC